The 14 T cell receptor beta chains given below trace back to one sample, sequenced in a study of tumor-infiltrating lymphocytes in oesophageal squamous cell carcinoma (dated by TCRdb to 2015 to 2016). Libraries were built with PCR. TCRdb lists the instrument as Illumina HiSeq 2000. Using fastp trimming at Q25 and MiXCR clonotype assembly, TCRdb reanalyzed the public sequencing data and kept in-frame beta chains. All rows with the same CDR3 protein become a single entry with the most common DNA and genes. The sample table lists 24,000 or so distinct CDR3 sequences, under 50% of them with a count of one. About 23% of the sample is in the top ten clones. Sequencing was carried out using esophageal tumor tissue. The receptor source for this set is a male donor with esophageal squamous cell carcinoma.

In its sample, this clonotype was seen many times. V usage is TRBV11-2 and J usage is TRBJ2-6; D unclear. In germline, CDR1 is SGHAT, CDR2 FQNNGV. V lost 5 bases and J lost 0, with 5 bases in between. The CDR3 is 14 amino acids. The CDR3 loop reads CASSLSSGANVLTF. The CDR3 DNA follows: TGTGCCAGCAGCCTCTCCTCTGGGGCCAACGTCCTGACTTTC.

This clonotype came up many times. This sequence joins TRBV2 and TRBJ2-5; the D gene is possibly TRBD2 (5 bases). The CDR3 loop spans 11 amino acids. V lost 7 bases, J lost 4 bases, and 7 bases lay in between. Germline V lookup: CDR1 SNHLY, CDR2 FYNNEI. The CDR3 spells CASKEGETQYF. In nucleotides, the CDR3 is TGTGCCAGCAAAGAGGGAGAGACCCAGTACTTC.

V usage is TRBV7-9 and J usage is TRBJ1-4; D not resolved. Looked up from germline, CDR1 is SEHNR and CDR2 is FQNEAQ (reference sequence). The CDR3 covers 16 residues. V was pared by 4 bases and J by 3 bases, with 15 bases between. The DNA of the CDR3 is TGTGCCAGCAGCTCAAAAAATCGGGAGTCTAATGAAAAACTGTTTTTT. This encodes CASSSKNRESNEKLFF.

This clonotype appeared a single time. J is TRBJ2-5 and V is TRBV7-6; tentatively, D is TRBD2 (5 bases). Trimming stripped 6 bases from V and 5 bases from J, with 7 bases between. Per the germline V gene, CDR1 is SGHVS and CDR2 is FNYEAQ. The CDR3 runs 11 residues. The CDR3 DNA follows: TGTGCCAGCAGTACGGGGGAGACCCAGTACTTC. Translating it yields CASSTGETQYF.

Ten or more counts support this clonotype. The V and J genes are TRBV5-1 and TRBJ2-1; perhaps D is TRBD1 or TRBD2 (5 bases each). CDR1 and CDR2 from the germline V gene are SGHRS and YFSETQ. Trimming took off 5 bases at V and 8 bases at J, with 14 bases between the two ends. The CDR3 spans 13 residues. Written as DNA, the CDR3 is TGCGCCAGCAGTAGGGACCACCGTGATGAGCAGTTCTTC. Protein product: CASSRDHRDEQFF.

The chain joins TRBV7-9 to TRBJ2-3; D might be TRBD1 (6 bases). The end of the DNA fits TRBJ2-7 better, so the J call may be wrong. CDR1 and CDR2 from the germline V gene are SEHNR and FQNEAQ (reference sequence). This CDR3 region has 14 residues. CDR3 amino acids: CASSASDRSYEQYF. For the CDR3, the DNA is TGTGCCAGCAGCGCCTCAGACAGGAGCTACGAGCAGTACTTC.

The gene calls are TRBV25-1 and TRBJ2-1; 11 bases fit TRBD1. Germline V gene data show CDR1 as MGHDK and CDR2 as SYGVNS. The CDR3 has 17 residues. V shed 1 base, J shed 1 base, and the junction held 3 bases outside the gene matches. The CDR3 DNA is TGTGCCAGCAGTGAATTTGGGACAGGGGGTTCCTACAATGAGCAGTTCTTC. Protein sequence: CASSEFGTGGSYNEQFF.

This clonotype is labeled as medium-sized. The rearrangement uses TRBV7-6 and TRBJ2-2, with a tentative D call TRBD2 (8 bases). Germline CDR1 SGHVS, CDR2 FNYEAQ. V was clipped by 4 bases and J by 5 bases, with 20 bases between them. This CDR3 is built from 17 residues. CDR3 region: CASSSTQGLAGTGELFF. The CDR3 DNA reads as TGTGCCAGCAGCTCCACACAGGGGCTAGCGGGTACCGGGGAGCTGTTTTTT.

This clonotype has ten or more counts. Possible read error: a much larger clone is one base away. The genes are TRBV12-3 or TRBV12-4 and TRBJ2-5; D is undetermined. Trimming stripped 6 bases from V and 11 bases from J, with 22 bases between. The CDR3 has 14 residues. CDR3 residues: CASSRTGSYNEQYF. CDR3 nucleotides: TGTGCCAGCAGCCGGACGGGCTCCTACAATGAGCAGTACTTC.

This clonotype occurred once. The rearrangement joins TRBV6-6 to TRBJ2-1; no firm D call. CDR1 is MNHNY and CDR2 is SVGAGI in the germline V gene (reference sequence). Trimming shortened V by 0 bases and J by 0 bases, and 12 bases separated the two germline ends. The CDR3 has 17 amino acids. CDR3 loop: CASSYSIFGSSYNEQFF. DNA for the CDR3: TGTGCCAGCAGTTACTCGATTTTCGGGTCCTCCTACAATGAGCAGTTCTTC.

The gene calls are TRBV7-2 and TRBJ2-7; unclear D gene. The end of the DNA is better explained by TRBJ2-5, so the J call may be wrong. Germline V gene lookup returns CDR1 SGHTA and CDR2 FQGNSA. This CDR3 is 15 amino acids long. The CDR3 DNA reads as TGTGCCAGCAGCACCCGCTCAACTATACGGGCGACCCAGTACTTC. Protein: CASSTRSTIRATQYF.

This rearrangement joins TRBV7-2 to TRBJ2-5; perhaps D is TRBD1 or TRBD2 (5 bases each). The better agreement between TRBJ2-7 and the DNA end casts doubt on the J call. Germline lookup yields CDR1 SGHTA and CDR2 FQGNSA. This CDR3 spans 12 amino acids. In nucleotides, the CDR3 is TGTGCCAGCAGCTTGGGGACCCACGAGCAGTACTTC. Translating it yields CASSLGTHEQYF.

This clonotype was counted only a few times. This sequence joins TRBV5-1 and TRBJ1-1; no clear D. The length of the CDR3 is 11 residues. Trimming cost V 4 bases and J 8 bases, with 9 bases left between them. The germline V gene encodes CDR1 SGHRS and CDR2 YFSETQ. In nucleotides, the CDR3 is TGCGCCAGCAGCGCGGACGGGGAAGCTTTCTTT. Encoded protein: CASSADGEAFF.

This sequence joins TRBV7-2 and TRBJ2-5, with D perhaps matching TRBD1 or TRBD2 (5 bases each). Germline V gene data show CDR1 as SGHTA and CDR2 as FQGNSA. CDR3 length equals 14 residues. Between the trimmed V and J ends, which lost 5 bases and 5 bases, there was a span of 15 bases. CDR3 in DNA: TGTGCCAGCAGCCGGGACCCGGGACGTGAGACCCAGTACTTC. Translation: CASSRDPGRETQYF.